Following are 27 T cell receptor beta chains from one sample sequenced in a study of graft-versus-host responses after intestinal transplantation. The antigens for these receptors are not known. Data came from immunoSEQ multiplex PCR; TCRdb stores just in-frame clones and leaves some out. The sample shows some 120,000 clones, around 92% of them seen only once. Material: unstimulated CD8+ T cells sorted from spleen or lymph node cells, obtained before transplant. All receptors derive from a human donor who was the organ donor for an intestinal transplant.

CDR3 sequence: CASSQEGTDSYNEQFF. The DNA for the CDR3 is TGCGCCAGCAGCCAAGAGGGGACTGACTCCTACAATGAGCAGTTCTTC. The rearrangement links TRBV4-3 to TRBJ2-1; maybe TRBD2 (6 bases). From germline, CDR1 is LGHNA and CDR2 YSLEER. The V and J ends lost 0 bases and 0 bases respectively, with 9 bases between them. The CDR3 has 16 amino acids.

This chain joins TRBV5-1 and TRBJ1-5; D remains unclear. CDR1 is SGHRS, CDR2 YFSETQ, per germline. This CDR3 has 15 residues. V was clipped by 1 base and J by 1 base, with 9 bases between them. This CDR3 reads CASSLTGRSNQPQHF. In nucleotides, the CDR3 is TGCGCCAGCAGCTTGACGGGGAGGAGCAATCAGCCCCAGCATTTT.

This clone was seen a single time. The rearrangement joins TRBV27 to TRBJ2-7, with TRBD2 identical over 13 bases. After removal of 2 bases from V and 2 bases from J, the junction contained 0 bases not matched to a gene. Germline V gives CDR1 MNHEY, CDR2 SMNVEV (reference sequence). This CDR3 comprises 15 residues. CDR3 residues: CASSLTSGRAYEQYF. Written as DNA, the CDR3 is TGTGCCAGCAGTTTAACTAGCGGGAGGGCCTACGAGCAGTACTTC.

CDR3 DNA: TGTGCCAGCAGTTTAATGACAGGGCAGAACACTGAAGCTTTCTTT. It is translated as CASSLMTGQNTEAFF. V is TRBV27 and J is TRBJ1-1, with TRBD1 matching over 7 bases. V shed 2 bases and J 1 base; nucleotides not matched to a gene: 4. Germline loops: CDR1 MNHEY, CDR2 SMNVEV (reference sequence). The CDR3 extends over 15 amino acids.

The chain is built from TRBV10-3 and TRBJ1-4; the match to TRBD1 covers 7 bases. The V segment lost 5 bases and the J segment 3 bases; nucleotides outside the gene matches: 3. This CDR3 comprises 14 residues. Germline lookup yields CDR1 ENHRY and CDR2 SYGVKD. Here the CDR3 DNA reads TGTGCCATCAGTCAGGACAGGTCTAATGAAAAACTGTTTTTT. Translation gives CAISQDRSNEKLFF.

CDR3 coding DNA: TGCGCCAGCAGCTTGAGTTATTACGGATCCTACGAGCAGTACTTC. This sequence encodes CASSLSYYGSYEQYF. The chain combines TRBV5-1 with TRBJ2-7, with no clear D. The CDR3 runs 15 residues. Germline V gene sequence: CDR1 SGHRS, CDR2 YFSETQ. V was clipped by 1 base and J by 1 base, with 12 bases between them.

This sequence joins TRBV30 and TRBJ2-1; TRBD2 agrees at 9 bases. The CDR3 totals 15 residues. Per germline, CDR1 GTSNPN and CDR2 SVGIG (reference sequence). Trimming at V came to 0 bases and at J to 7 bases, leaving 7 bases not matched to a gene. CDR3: CAWSVAGGLGNEQFF. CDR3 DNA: TGTGCCTGGAGTGTGGCGGGAGGGTTGGGAAATGAGCAGTTCTTC.

In nucleotides, the CDR3 is TGCGCCAGCAGCCAAGAAACGGGACTGACCTACGAGCAGTACTTC. It is translated as CASSQETGLTYEQYF. The chain carries TRBV4-1 and TRBJ2-7; TRBD2 might be the D (6 bases). The CDR3 spans 15 residues. V was clipped by 0 bases and J by 2 bases, with 11 bases between them. In germline, CDR1 is MGHRA, CDR2 YSYEKL.

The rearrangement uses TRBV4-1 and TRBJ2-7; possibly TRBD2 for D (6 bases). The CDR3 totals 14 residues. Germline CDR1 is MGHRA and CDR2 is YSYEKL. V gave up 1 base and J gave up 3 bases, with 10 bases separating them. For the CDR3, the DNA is TGCGCCAGCAGCCAAGGCGGGGAAGGCTACGAGCAGTACTTC. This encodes CASSQGGEGYEQYF.

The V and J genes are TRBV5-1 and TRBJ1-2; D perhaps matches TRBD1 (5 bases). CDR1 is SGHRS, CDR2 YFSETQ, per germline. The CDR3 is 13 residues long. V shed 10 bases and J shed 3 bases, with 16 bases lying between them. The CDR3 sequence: CASMGPYHYGYTF. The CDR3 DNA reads TGCGCCTCCATGGGGCCTTACCACTATGGCTACACCTTC.

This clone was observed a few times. The CDR3 reads CASSQLAGEDTQYF. CDR3 nucleotides: TGTGCCAGCAGCCAACTAGCGGGAGAAGATACGCAGTATTTT. This chain links TRBV6-5 with TRBJ2-3; 11 positions match TRBD2. Germline assignment: CDR1 MNHEY and CDR2 SVGAGI. The CDR3 loop spans 14 amino acids. V lost 6 bases and J lost 5; bases outside the gene matches: 4.

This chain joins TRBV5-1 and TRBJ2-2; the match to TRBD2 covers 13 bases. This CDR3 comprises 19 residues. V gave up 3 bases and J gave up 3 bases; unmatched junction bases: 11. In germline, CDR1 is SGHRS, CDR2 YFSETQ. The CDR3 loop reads CASSSTGTSGIGHTGELFF. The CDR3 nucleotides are TGCGCCAGCAGCTCGACCGGGACTAGCGGGATAGGGCACACCGGGGAGCTGTTTTTT.

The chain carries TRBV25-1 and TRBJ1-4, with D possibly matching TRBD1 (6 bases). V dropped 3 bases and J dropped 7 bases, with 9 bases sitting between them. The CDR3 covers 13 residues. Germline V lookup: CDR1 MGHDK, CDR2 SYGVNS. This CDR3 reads CASSDRGSEKLFF. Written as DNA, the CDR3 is TGTGCCAGCAGTGACAGGGGAAGTGAAAAACTGTTTTTT.

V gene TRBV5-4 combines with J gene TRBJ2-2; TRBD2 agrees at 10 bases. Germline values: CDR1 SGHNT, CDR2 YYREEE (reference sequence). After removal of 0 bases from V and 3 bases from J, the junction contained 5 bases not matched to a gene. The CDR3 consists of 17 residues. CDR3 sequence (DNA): TGTGCCAGCAGCTTGGCTCTAGCGGGAGAGGACACCGGGGAGCTGTTTTTT. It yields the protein CASSLALAGEDTGELFF.

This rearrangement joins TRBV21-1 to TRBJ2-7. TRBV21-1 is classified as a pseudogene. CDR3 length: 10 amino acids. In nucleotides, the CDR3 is TGTGCCAGCAGCATTTACGAGCAGTACTTC. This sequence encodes CASSIYEQYF.

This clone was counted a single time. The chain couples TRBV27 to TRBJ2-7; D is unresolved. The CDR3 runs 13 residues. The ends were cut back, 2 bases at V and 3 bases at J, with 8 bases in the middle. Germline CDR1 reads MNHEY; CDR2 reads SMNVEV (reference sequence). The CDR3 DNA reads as TGTGCCAGCAGTTTAACGGGCGACTACGAGCAGTACTTC. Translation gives CASSLTGDYEQYF.

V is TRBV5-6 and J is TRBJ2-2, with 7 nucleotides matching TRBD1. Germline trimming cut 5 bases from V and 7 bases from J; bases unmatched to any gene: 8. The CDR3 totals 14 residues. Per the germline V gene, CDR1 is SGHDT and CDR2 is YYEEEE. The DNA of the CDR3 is TGTGCCAGCAGGTCCGAGACAGGGAACGGGGAGCTGTTTTTT. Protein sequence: CASRSETGNGELFF.

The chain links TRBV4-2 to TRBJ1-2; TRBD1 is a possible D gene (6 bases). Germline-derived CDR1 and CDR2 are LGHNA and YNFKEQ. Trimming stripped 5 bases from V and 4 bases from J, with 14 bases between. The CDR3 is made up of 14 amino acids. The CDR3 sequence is CASSLAGASYGYTF. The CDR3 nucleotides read TGTGCCAGCAGCTTGGCGGGGGCGAGCTATGGCTACACCTTC.

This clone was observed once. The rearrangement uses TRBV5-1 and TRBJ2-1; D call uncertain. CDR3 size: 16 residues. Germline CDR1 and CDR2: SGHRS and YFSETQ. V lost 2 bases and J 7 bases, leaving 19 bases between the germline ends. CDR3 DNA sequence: TGCGCCAGCAGCTTTCCGCAGAACGTTGACCGGAATGAGCAGTTCTTC. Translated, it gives CASSFPQNVDRNEQFF.

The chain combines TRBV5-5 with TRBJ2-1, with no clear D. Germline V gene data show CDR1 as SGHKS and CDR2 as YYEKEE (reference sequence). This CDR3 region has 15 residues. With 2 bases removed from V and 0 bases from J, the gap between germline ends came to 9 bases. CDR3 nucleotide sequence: TGTGCCAGCAGCTTCCACCCGAGCTCCTACAATGAGCAGTTCTTC. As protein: CASSFHPSSYNEQFF.

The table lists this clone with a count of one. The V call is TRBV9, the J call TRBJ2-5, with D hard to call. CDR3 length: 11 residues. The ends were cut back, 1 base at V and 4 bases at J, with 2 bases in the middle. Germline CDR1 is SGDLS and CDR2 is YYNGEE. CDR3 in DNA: TGTGCCAGCAGCGTAACAGAGACCCAGTACTTC. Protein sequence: CASSVTETQYF.

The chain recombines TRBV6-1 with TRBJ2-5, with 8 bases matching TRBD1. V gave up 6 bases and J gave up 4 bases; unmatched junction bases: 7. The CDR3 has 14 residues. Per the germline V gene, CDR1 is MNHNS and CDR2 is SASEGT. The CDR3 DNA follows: TGTGCCAGCAGCCGGGGACAGGTGGCAGAGACCCAGTACTTC. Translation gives CASSRGQVAETQYF.

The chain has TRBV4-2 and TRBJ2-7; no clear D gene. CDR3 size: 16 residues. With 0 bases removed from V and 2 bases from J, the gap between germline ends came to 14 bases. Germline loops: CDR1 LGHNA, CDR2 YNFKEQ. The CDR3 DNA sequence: TGTGCCAGCAGCCAAGATCTACGCCGAGGTCCCTACGAGCAGTACTTC. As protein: CASSQDLRRGPYEQYF.

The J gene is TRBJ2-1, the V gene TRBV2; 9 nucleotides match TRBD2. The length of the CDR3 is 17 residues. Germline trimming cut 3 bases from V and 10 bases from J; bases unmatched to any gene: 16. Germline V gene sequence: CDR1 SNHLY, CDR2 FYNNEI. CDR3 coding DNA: TGTGCCAGCAGTGATGCTCGAGGGACTAGCCCATATCGGGAGCAGTTCTTC. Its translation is CASSDARGTSPYREQFF.

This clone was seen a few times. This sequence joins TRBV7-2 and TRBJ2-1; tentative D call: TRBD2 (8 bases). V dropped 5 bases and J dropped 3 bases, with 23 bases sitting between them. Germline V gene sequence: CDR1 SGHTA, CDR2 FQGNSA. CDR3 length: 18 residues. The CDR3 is CASSDDYKGAGGYNEQFF. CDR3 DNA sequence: TGTGCCAGCAGCGATGACTATAAGGGGGCGGGAGGCTACAATGAGCAGTTCTTC.

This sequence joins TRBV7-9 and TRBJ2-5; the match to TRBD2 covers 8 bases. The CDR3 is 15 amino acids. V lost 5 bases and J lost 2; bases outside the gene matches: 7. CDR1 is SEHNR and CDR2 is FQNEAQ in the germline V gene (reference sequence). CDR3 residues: CASSRRTSRQETQYF. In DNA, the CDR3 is TGTGCCAGCAGCCGACGGACTAGCCGGCAAGAGACCCAGTACTTC.

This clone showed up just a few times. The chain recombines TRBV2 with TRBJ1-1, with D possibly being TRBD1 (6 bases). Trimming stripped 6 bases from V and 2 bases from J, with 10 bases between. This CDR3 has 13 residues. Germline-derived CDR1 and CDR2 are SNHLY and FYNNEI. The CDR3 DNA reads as TGTGCCAGCAGAGGGACATTCAACACTGAAGCTTTCTTT. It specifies CASRGTFNTEAFF.